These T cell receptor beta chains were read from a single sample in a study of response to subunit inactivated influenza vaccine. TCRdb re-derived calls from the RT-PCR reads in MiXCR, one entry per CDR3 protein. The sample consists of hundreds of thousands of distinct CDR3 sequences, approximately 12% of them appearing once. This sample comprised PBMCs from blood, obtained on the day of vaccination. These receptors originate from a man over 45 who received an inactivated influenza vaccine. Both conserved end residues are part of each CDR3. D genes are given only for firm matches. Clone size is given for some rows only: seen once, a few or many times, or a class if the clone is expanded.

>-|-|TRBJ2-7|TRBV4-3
TGCGCCAGCAGCCAAGATCATACAATTTACGAGCAGTACTTC
CASSQDHTIYEQYF
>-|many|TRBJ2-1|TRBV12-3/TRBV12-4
TGTGCCAGCAGTTTAGGGAAGGGACTGCGGGGCCATGAGCAGTTCTTC
CASSLGKGLRGHEQFF
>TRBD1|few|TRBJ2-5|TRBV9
TGTGCCAGCAGCGTGACAGGGGGCGGCGAGACCCAGTACTTC
CASSVTGGGETQYF
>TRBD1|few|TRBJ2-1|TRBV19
TGTGCCAGTAGTATCGGACAGGGGACGCAGTTCTTC
CASSIGQGTQFF
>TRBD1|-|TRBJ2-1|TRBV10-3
TGTGCCATCGGACAGGAGAGGGTATACAATGAGCAGTTCTTC
CAIGQERVYNEQFF
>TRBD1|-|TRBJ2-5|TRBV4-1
TGCGCCAGCAGCCAGGGACAGACTCAAGAGACCCAGTACTTC
CASSQGQTQETQYF
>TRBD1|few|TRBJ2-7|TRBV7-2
TGTGCCAGCAGCTTGTCAGGGGGTCGCTCCTACGAGCAGTACTTC
CASSLSGGRSYEQYF
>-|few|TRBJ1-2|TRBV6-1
TGTGCCAGCAGTGAATATGGCTATGGCTACACCTTC
CASSEYGYGYTF
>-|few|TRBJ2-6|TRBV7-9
TGTGCCAGCATCCCCCTTGGGGCCAACGTCCTGACTTTC
CASIPLGANVLTF
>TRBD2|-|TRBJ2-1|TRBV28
TGTGCCAGCAGGAGATATAGCGGGAGCAATGAGCAGTTCTTC
CASRRYSGSNEQFF
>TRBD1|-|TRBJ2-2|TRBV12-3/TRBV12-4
TGTGCCAGCAGTTTCTGGACAGGGGACACCGGGGAGCTGTTTTTT
CASSFWTGDTGELFF
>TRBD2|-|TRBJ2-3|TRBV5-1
TGCGCCAGCAGCTGGACTAGCGAGGCGGATACGCAGTATTTT
CASSWTSEADTQYF
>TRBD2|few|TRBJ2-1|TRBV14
TGTGCCAGCAGCCAAAAGCGGGGGGTATCTAATGAGCAGTTCTTC
CASSQKRGVSNEQFF
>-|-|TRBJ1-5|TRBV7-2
TGTGCCAGCAGCTTAGGGACACCCAATCAGCCCCAGCATTTT
CASSLGTPNQPQHF
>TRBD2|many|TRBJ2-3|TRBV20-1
TGCAGTGTGACTAGCGGGAACACAGATACGCAGTATTTT
CSVTSGNTDTQYF
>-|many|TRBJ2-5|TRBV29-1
TGCAGCGTTGGGCAGATCCTAGAGACCCAGTACTTC
CSVGQILETQYF
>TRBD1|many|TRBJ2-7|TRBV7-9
TGTGCCAGCAGCGCAGACAGGGGCGATGAGCAGTACTTC
CASSADRGDEQYF